This TCR beta chain was sequenced for a study of blood T cells in healthy people across ages. This CDR3 contains 14 residues. CDR1 MRHNA and CDR2 SNTAGT come from the germline V gene. Between the trimmed V and J ends, which lost 10 bases and 9 bases, there was a span of 22 bases. A second PCR, run for about 6 to 12 cycles, used a sample-barcoded 5' primer plus a J-beta primer mix. Carrying 12 random nucleotides, a template-switch adaptor labeled each individual cDNA molecule. TCRdb re-derived calls from the 5' RACE reads in MiXCR, one entry per CDR3 protein. Of roughly 1,500,000 distinct CDR3 sequences in the sample, roughly 32% were seen once.

The sequence came from a young woman in good health. The chain combines TRBV6-4 with TRBJ2-1; TRBD1 might be the D (6 bases). The sequenced sample consisted of blood. The CDR3 loop is CAILRDKMMGEQFF. The CDR3 DNA reads TGTGCCATCCTCCGGGACAAGATGATGGGTGAGCAGTTCTTC.